A single sample is the source of the 22 T cell receptor beta chains below, sequenced in a study of T cells in Graves' hyperthyroidism and ophthalmopathy. Amplification yielded TCR beta CDR3 regions, with RNA transcripts as the source. Using the HTBI primer set, a first-round RT-PCR was run on the TCR CDR3. TCRdb itself ran the multiplex PCR reads through MiXCR, one entry per CDR3 protein. The sample contains about 360,000 distinct CDR3 sequences, under 15% of which appear only once. The material sequenced was blood. These receptors were obtained from a woman between 18 and 29 years old with Graves' hyperthyroidism.

This clonotype occurred many times. The rearrangement joins TRBV20-1 to TRBJ1-1; D is undetermined. With 1 base removed from V and 1 base from J, the gap between germline ends came to 4 bases. CDR3 length equals 12 residues. CDR1 and CDR2 (germline): DFQATT, SNEGSKA (reference sequence). The CDR3 sequence: CSARGANTEAFF. The CDR3 DNA reads TGCAGTGCTAGAGGAGCGAACACTGAAGCTTTCTTT.

In this sample, this clonotype turned up many times. The rearrangement joins TRBV28 to TRBJ2-5; the D gene is possibly TRBD2 (6 bases). The CDR3 is 17 amino acids. Germline values: CDR1 MDHEN, CDR2 SYDVKM. V lost 4 bases to trimming and J lost 1 base, with 19 bases between them. The CDR3 loop is CASSSPGRGGAQETQYF. The DNA of the CDR3 is TGTGCCAGCAGTTCCCCGGGACGGGGAGGTGCCCAAGAGACCCAGTACTTC. Based on the CDR3 plus reference TRBV28 and TRBJ2-5, the full variable domain is DVKVTQSSRYLVKRTGEKVFLECVQDMDHENMFWYRQDPGLGLRLIYFSYDVKMKEKGDIPEGYSVSREKKERFSLILESASTNQTSMYLCASSSPGRGGAQETQYFGPGTRLLVL.

This clonotype was picked up many times. The J gene is TRBJ2-7, the V gene TRBV20-1; possible D gene TRBD1, 5 bases. Germline loops: CDR1 DFQATT, CDR2 SNEGSKA (reference sequence). The V end lost 6 bases, the J end lost 6 bases, and 15 bases lay between the germline ends. The CDR3 contains 12 residues. The CDR3 coding sequence is TGCAGTGCCTGTCAGGGCGGCGGCGAGCAGTACTTC. Its protein product is CSACQGGGEQYF.

The V call is TRBV6-5, the J call TRBJ2-7, with TRBD2 as a possible D gene (5 bases). The CDR3 has 15 amino acids. Germline assignment: CDR1 MNHEY and CDR2 SVGAGI. V lost 0 bases and J lost 4, with 13 bases in between. The CDR3 region is CASSYSSMEDYEQYF. In DNA form, the CDR3 reads TGTGCCAGCAGTTACTCGAGTATGGAGGATTACGAGCAGTACTTC.

Points on this clonotype: The CDR3 does not end in the conserved phenylalanine or tryptophan, so this is likely a read error. The chain combines TRBV27 with TRBJ1-1; D not resolved. The CDR3 sequence is 14 residues long. Germline-derived CDR1 and CDR2 are MNHEY and SMNVEV (reference sequence). The V gene lost 8 bases and the J gene lost 2 bases, with 15 bases spanning the gap. DNA for the CDR3: TGTGCCAGCCGAGCACAGAACGTAAACACTGAAGCTTTCTCT. It is translated as CASRAQNVNTEAFS.

Only a few counts were recorded for this clonotype. The V gene is TRBV9, the J gene TRBJ2-1; 8 nucleotides match TRBD2. CDR3 length: 14 residues. Germline-derived CDR1 and CDR2 are SGDLS and YYNGEE. V shed 3 bases, J shed 8 bases, and the junction held 7 bases outside the gene matches. The CDR3 reads CASSGPGGGHEQFF. The CDR3 DNA sequence: TGTGCCAGCAGCGGACCCGGGGGGGGGCATGAGCAGTTCTTC.

This clonotype was counted at least ten times. This chain joins TRBV3-1 and TRBJ2-5; 7 bases are a match to TRBD2. The ends lost 2 bases at V and 5 bases at J; junction bases unmatched: 5. The CDR3 spans 14 residues. The V gene's germline CDR1 is LGHDT and CDR2 YNNKEL (reference sequence). For the CDR3, the DNA is TGTGCCAGCAGCCAACGGGGGGTATGGGAGACCCAGTACTTC. This codes for CASSQRGVWETQYF.

This clonotype was found a few times. V usage is TRBV30 and J usage is TRBJ2-7; perhaps TRBD1 as D (6 bases). Trimming took off 4 bases at V and 2 bases at J, with 21 bases between the two ends. The CDR3 extends over 16 amino acids. The germline CDR1 and CDR2 sequences are GTSNPN and SVGIG (reference sequence). CDR3 nucleotide sequence: TGTGCCTGGACCCCACCCGGGGCAGGGGTCCCCTACGAGCAGTACTTC. Translated, it gives CAWTPPGAGVPYEQYF.

V is TRBV7-2 and J is TRBJ1-6, with TRBD1 as a possible D gene (6 bases). Trimming shortened V by 1 base and J by 8 bases, and 9 bases separated the two germline ends. CDR1 SGHTA and CDR2 FQGNSA come from the germline V gene. This CDR3 comprises 14 residues. The DNA of the CDR3 is TGTGCCAGCAGCTTAGGACAGGTCCATTCACCCCTCCACTTT. It encodes CASSLGQVHSPLHF.

Comments on this clonotype: A much larger clone sits a single nucleotide away, making a read error possible. The gene calls are TRBV14 and TRBJ2-1; D gene ambiguous. Germline CDR1 reads SGHDN; CDR2 reads FVKESK. Trimming took 8 bases from V and 9 from J, leaving 14 bases between them. The length of the CDR3 is 12 residues. CDR3 loop: CASENPWGEQFF. DNA of the CDR3: TGTGCCAGCGAAAATCCATGGGGTGAGCAGTTCTTC.

This clonotype was observed many times. The rearrangement uses TRBV5-1 and TRBJ2-6; no firm D call. Deletions cut 0 bases from V and 0 bases from J, with 7 bases between. Germline-derived CDR1 and CDR2 are SGHRS and YFSETQ. The CDR3 is made up of 16 amino acids. CDR3 amino acids: CASSLGSVSGANVLTF. The CDR3 coding sequence is TGCGCCAGCAGCTTGGGTTCCGTCTCTGGGGCCAACGTCCTGACTTTC.

The genes are TRBV5-1 and TRBJ1-6, with a possible D match to TRBD1 (5 bases). This CDR3 region has 14 residues. Trimming took 0 bases from V and 7 from J, leaving 8 bases between them. Germline V gene data show CDR1 as SGHRS and CDR2 as YFSETQ. The CDR3 sequence: CASSLAGQNSPLHF. The CDR3 region has the DNA TGCGCCAGCAGCTTGGCAGGGCAGAATTCACCCCTCCACTTT.

This clonotype has only a few counts. The chain is built from TRBV5-6 and TRBJ2-5; 12 bases match TRBD2. This CDR3 region has 16 residues. Germline V gene lookup returns CDR1 SGHDT and CDR2 YYEEEE. The V and J ends lost 4 bases and 5 bases, in that order; junction bases with no gene match: 9. This chain's CDR3 is CASSPRLAGELETQYF. CDR3 nucleotides: TGTGCCAGCAGCCCAAGACTAGCGGGAGAGTTGGAGACCCAGTACTTC.

The DNA of the CDR3 is TGTGCCAGTGGTTGGGCAGGTAGCAATCAGCCCCAGCATTTT. This gives the protein CASGWAGSNQPQHF. The genes are TRBV6-2 or TRBV6-3 and TRBJ1-5; D is undetermined. V was trimmed by 9 bases and J by 0 bases, leaving 12 bases between them. CDR3 length: 14 residues. Germline V gives CDR1 MNHEY, CDR2 SVGEGT.

This clonotype has a handful of counts. The rearrangement links TRBV2 to TRBJ1-2; D call uncertain. CDR3 size: 12 residues. The germline gives CDR1 SNHLY, CDR2 FYNNEI. V lost 4 bases to trimming and J lost 2 bases, with 5 bases between them. This chain's CDR3 is CASSGLNYGYTF. CDR3 DNA: TGTGCCAGCAGTGGTTTAAACTATGGCTACACCTTC.

This clonotype appeared a few times. The rearrangement links TRBV24-1 to TRBJ2-6; no definite D call. V lost 3 bases to trimming and J lost 0 bases, with 2 bases between them. The CDR3 length is 14 residues. Per the germline V gene, CDR1 is KGHDR and CDR2 is SFDVKD. The CDR3 bases are TGTGCCACCAGTGATAACTCTGGGGCCAACGTCCTGACTTTC. Translation gives CATSDNSGANVLTF.

V gene TRBV25-1 combines with J gene TRBJ2-5, with D tentatively TRBD1 (6 bases). V lost 6 bases, J lost 2 bases, and 7 bases lay in between. The CDR3 totals 12 residues. The germline gives CDR1 MGHDK, CDR2 SYGVNS. The CDR3, as DNA: TGTGCCAGCAGGGGGGCACAAGAGACCCAGTACTTC. Residues: CASRGAQETQYF.

This clonotype has a count of ten or more. The CDR3 is CASSYQGSGNTIYF. In nucleotides, the CDR3 is TGTGCCAGCAGTTACCAGGGATCTGGAAACACCATATATTTT. This chain connects TRBV6-6 to TRBJ1-3; TRBD1 might be the D (5 bases). Germline loops: CDR1 MNHNY, CDR2 SVGAGI (reference sequence). Deletions cut 2 bases from V and 1 base from J, with 6 bases between. The CDR3 covers 14 residues.

A few counts support this clonotype. The CDR3 does not close with the conserved phenylalanine or tryptophan, likely indicating a read error. The rearrangement uses TRBV30 and TRBJ1-2; a weak D match, TRBD1 (6 bases). The germline gives CDR1 GTSNPN, CDR2 SVGIG (reference sequence). The CDR3 spans 14 residues. V lost 2 bases and J 4 bases, leaving 14 bases between the germline ends. CDR3 DNA sequence: TGTGCCTGGAGTAATTACAGGGCAGGCTATGGCTACACCCTC. It codes for CAWSNYRAGYGYTL.

V usage is TRBV19 and J usage is TRBJ1-1; perhaps TRBD1 as D (5 bases). Looked up from germline, CDR1 is LNHDA and CDR2 is SQIVND (reference sequence). The CDR3 runs 12 residues. Trimming took off 5 bases at V and 7 bases at J, with 11 bases between the two ends. The CDR3 DNA reads TGTGCCAGTAGTGCGAGGGACGGTGAAGCTTTCTTT. It specifies CASSARDGEAFF. The whole variable domain, remainder taken from reference TRBV19 and TRBJ1-1, is DGGITQSPKYLFRKEGQNVTLSCEQNLNHDAMYWYRQDPGQGLRLIYYSQIVNDFQKGDIAEGYSVSREKKESFPLTVTSAQKNPTAFYLCASSARDGEAFFGQGTRLTVV.

This clonotype was found many times. The V and J genes are TRBV28 and TRBJ2-2; D is unresolved. Looked up from germline, CDR1 is MDHEN and CDR2 is SYDVKM. Trimming cost V 7 bases and J 2 bases, with 11 bases left between them. The CDR3 has 14 amino acids. In nucleotides, the CDR3 is TGTGCCAGCAACCCTGGCGGCAACACCGGGGAGCTGTTTTTT. Translated, it gives CASNPGGNTGELFF. Full variable domain (remainder filled in from reference TRBV28 and TRBJ2-2): DVKVTQSSRYLVKRTGEKVFLECVQDMDHENMFWYRQDPGLGLRLIYFSYDVKMKEKGDIPEGYSVSREKKERFSLILESASTNQTSMYLCASNPGGNTGELFFGEGSRLTVL.

This clonotype came up many times. This sequence joins TRBV27 and TRBJ2-3; 7 nucleotides align to TRBD2. J lost 2 bases, V lost 9 bases, and 5 bases had no gene match. The CDR3 has 13 residues. Per the germline V gene, CDR1 is MNHEY and CDR2 is SMNVEV (reference sequence). CDR3 residues: CASTGGNTDTQYF. CDR3 DNA: TGTGCCAGTACGGGGGGAAACACAGATACGCAGTATTTT.